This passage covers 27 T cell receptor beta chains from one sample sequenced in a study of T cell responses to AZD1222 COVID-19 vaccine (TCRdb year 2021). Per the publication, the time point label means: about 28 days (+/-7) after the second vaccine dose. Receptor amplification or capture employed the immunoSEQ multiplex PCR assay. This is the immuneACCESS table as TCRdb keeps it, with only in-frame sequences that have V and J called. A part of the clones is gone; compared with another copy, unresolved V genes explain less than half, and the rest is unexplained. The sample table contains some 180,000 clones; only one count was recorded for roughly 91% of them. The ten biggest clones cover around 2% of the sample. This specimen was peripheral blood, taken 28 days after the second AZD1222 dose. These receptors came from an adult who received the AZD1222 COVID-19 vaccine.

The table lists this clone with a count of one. The CDR3 reads CASSMGGLQSYEQYF. As DNA, the CDR3 is TGTGCCAGTAGTATGGGAGGGTTGCAATCCTACGAGCAGTACTTC. J is TRBJ2-7 and V is TRBV19; TRBD2 agrees at 7 bases. The CDR3 is made up of 15 amino acids. Trimming cost V 3 bases and J 1 base; bases outside gene matches: 6. In germline, CDR1 is LNHDA, CDR2 SQIVND (reference sequence).

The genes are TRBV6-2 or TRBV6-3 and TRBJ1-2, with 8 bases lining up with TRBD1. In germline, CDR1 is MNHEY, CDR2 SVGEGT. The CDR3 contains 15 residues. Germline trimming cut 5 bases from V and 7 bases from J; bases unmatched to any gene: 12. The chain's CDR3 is CASSRPQDRASGYTF. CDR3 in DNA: TGTGCCAGCAGTAGGCCCCAGGACAGGGCGTCTGGCTACACCTTC.

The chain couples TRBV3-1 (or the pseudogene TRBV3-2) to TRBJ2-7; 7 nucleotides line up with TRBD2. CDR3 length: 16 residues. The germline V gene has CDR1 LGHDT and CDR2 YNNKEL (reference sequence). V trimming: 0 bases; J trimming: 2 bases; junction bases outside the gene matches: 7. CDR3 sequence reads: CASSQEALAVTYEQYF. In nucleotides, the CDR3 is TGTGCCAGCAGCCAAGAGGCGCTAGCGGTAACCTACGAGCAGTACTTC.

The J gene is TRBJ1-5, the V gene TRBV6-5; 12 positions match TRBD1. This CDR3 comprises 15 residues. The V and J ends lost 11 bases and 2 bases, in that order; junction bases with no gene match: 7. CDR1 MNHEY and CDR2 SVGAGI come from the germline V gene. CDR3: CAARDRGLGNQPQHF. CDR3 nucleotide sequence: TGTGCCGCCCGGGACAGGGGGCTCGGCAATCAGCCCCAGCATTTT.

This chain's CDR3 is CASSRDRTNYGYTF. In nucleotides, the CDR3 is TGTGCCAGCTCAAGGGACAGGACTAACTATGGCTACACCTTC. J is TRBJ1-2 and V is TRBV18; 8 bases fit TRBD1. Germline loops: CDR1 KGHSH, CDR2 LQKENI. The V and J ends lost 5 bases and 0 bases, in that order; junction bases with no gene match: 2. CDR3 length: 14 amino acids.

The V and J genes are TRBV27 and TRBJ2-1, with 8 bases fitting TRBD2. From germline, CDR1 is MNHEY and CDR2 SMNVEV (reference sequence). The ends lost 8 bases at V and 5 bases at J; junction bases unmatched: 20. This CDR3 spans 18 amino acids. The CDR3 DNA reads TGTGCCAGCGCCACCGGTGTATGGGGCCTAGCGGGCAACAATGAGCAGTTCTTC. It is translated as CASATGVWGLAGNNEQFF.

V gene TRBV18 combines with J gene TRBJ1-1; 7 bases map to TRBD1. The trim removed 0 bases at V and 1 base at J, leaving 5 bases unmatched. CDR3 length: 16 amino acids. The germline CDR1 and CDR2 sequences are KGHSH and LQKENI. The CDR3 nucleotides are TGTGCCAGCTCACCACCACCCAGGGGGTCGAACACTGAAGCTTTCTTT. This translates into CASSPPPRGSNTEAFF. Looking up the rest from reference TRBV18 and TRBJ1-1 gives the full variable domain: NAGVMQNPRHLVRRRGQEARLRCSPMKGHSHVYWYRQLPEEGLKFMVYLQKENIIDESGMPKERFSAEFPKEGPSILRIQQVVRGDSAAYFCASSPPPRGSNTEAFFGQGTRLTVV.

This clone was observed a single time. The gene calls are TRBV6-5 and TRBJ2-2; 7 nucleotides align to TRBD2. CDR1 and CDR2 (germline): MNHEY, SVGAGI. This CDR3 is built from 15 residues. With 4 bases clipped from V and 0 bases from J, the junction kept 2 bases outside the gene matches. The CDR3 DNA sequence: TGTGCCAGCAGTTGGGAGGGGCCGAACACCGGGGAGCTGTTTTTT. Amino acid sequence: CASSWEGPNTGELFF.

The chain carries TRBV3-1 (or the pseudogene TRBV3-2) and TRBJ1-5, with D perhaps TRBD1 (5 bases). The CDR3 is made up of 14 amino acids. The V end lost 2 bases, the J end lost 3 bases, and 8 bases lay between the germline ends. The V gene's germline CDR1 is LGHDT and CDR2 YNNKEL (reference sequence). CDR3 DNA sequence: TGTGCCAGCAGCCAATCAGGGAACAATCAGCCCCAGCATTTT. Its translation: CASSQSGNNQPQHF.

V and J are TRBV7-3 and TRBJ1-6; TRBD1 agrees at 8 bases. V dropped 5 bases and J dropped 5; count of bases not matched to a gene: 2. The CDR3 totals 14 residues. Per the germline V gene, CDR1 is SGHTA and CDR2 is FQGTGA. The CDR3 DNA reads TGTGCCAGCAGCGCGACAGGGGATAATTCACCCCTCCACTTT. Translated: CASSATGDNSPLHF.

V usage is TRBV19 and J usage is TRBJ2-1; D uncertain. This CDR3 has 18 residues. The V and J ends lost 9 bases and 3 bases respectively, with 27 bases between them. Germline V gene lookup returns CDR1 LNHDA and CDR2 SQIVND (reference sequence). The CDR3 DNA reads TGTGCCAGACACTCGGCTGAAACCCTTCGACCCATCTACAATGAGCAGTTCTTC. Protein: CARHSAETLRPIYNEQFF.

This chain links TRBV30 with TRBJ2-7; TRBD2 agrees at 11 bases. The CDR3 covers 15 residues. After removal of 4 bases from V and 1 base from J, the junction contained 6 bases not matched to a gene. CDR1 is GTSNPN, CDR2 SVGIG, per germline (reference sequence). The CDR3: CAWNQLAGGSYEQYF. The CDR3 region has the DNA TGTGCCTGGAATCAGCTAGCGGGAGGATCCTACGAGCAGTACTTC.

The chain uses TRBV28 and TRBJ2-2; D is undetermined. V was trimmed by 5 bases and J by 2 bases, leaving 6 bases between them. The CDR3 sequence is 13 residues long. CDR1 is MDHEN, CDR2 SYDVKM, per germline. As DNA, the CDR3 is TGTGCCAGCAGTCCGTCTAACACCGGGGAGCTGTTTTTT. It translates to CASSPSNTGELFF.

The DNA of the CDR3 is TGTGCCAGCAGCTTAACGGGGGGCACCGGGGAGCTGTTTTTT. It is translated as CASSLTGGTGELFF. The V gene is TRBV7-9, the J gene TRBJ2-2, with 7 positions matching TRBD2. V lost 2 bases, J lost 4 bases, and 1 base stayed unmatched. The CDR3 extends over 14 amino acids. From germline, CDR1 is SEHNR and CDR2 FQNEAQ (reference sequence). Variable domain in full (rest from reference TRBV7-9 and TRBJ2-2): DTGVSQNPRHKITKRGQNVTFRCDPISEHNRLYWYRQTLGQGPEFLTYFQNEAQLEKSRLLSDRFSAERPKGSFSTLEIQRTEQGDSAMYLCASSLTGGTGELFFGEGSRLTVL.

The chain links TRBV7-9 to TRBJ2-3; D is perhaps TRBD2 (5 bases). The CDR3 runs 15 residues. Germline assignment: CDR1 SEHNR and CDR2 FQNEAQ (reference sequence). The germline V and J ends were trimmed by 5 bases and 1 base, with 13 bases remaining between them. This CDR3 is CASSPDLGGTDTQYF. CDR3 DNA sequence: TGTGCCAGCAGCCCCGACCTCGGGGGCACAGATACGCAGTATTTT.

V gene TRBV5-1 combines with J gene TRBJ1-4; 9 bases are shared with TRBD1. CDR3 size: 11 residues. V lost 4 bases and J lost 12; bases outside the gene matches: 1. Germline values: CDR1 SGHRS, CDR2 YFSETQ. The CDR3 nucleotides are TGCGCCAGCAGCCGGGACAGGGAACTGTTTTTT. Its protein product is CASSRDRELFF.

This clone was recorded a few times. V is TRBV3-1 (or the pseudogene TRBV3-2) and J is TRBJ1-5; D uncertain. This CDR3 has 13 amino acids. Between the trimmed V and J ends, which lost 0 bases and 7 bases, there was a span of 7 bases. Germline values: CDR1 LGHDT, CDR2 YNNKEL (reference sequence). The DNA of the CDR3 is TGTGCCAGCAGCCAAGACAGTAAACAGCCCCAGCATTTT. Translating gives CASSQDSKQPQHF.

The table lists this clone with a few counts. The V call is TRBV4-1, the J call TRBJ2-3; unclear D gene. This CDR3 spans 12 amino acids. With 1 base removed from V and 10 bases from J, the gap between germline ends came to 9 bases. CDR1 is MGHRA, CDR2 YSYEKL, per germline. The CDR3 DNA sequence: TGCGCCAGCAGCCAAGCCGTCTCCCCGCAGTATTTT. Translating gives CASSQAVSPQYF.

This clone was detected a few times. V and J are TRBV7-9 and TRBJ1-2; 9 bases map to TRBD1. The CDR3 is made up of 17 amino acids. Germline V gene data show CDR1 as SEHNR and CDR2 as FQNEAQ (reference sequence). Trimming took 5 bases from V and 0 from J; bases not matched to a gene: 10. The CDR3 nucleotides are TGTGCCAGCAGCCCTCCGGGACAGGGAATCTCTAACTATGGCTACACCTTC. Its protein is CASSPPGQGISNYGYTF.

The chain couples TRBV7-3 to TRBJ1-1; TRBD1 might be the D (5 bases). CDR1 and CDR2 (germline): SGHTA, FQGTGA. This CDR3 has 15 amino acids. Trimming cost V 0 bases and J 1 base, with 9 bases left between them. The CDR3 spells CASSLTSGGNTEAFF. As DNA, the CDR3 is TGTGCCAGCAGCTTAACGTCGGGGGGGAACACTGAAGCTTTCTTT.

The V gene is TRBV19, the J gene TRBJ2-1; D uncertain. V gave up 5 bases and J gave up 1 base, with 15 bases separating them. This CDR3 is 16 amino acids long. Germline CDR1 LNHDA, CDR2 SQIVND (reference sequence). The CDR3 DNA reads TGTGCCAGTAGTTCCCTAGGCTGGAGTTCCTACAATGAGCAGTTCTTC. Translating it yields CASSSLGWSSYNEQFF.

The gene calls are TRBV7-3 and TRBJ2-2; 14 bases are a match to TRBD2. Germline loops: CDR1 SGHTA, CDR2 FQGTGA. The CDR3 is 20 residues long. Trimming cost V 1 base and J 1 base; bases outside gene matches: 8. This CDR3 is CASSLRGLAGGIRNTGELFF. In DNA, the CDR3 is TGTGCCAGCAGCTTAAGAGGACTAGCGGGGGGAATCAGGAACACCGGGGAGCTGTTTTTT.

CDR3 nucleotide sequence: TGTGCCAGCAGCCGACAGGTGACTAATGAAAAACTGTTTTTT. Protein product: CASSRQVTNEKLFF. The rearrangement links TRBV3-1 (or the pseudogene TRBV3-2) to TRBJ1-4; a possible D gene is TRBD1 (6 bases). The CDR3 is 14 residues long. V lost 4 bases to trimming and J lost 2 bases, with 8 bases between them. Germline lookup yields CDR1 LGHDT and CDR2 YNNKEL (reference sequence).

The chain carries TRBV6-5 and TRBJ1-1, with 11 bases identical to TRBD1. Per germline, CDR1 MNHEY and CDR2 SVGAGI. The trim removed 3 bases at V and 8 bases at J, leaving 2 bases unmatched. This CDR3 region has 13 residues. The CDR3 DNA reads TGTGCCAGCAGTTATCGGGACAGGGGGGAAGCTTTCTTT. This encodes CASSYRDRGEAFF.

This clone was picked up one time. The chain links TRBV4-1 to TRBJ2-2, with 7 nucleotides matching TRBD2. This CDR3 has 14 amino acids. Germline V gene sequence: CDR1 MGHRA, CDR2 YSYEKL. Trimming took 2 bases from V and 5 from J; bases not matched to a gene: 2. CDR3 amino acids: CASSQHSGTGELFF. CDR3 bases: TGCGCCAGCAGCCAACATAGCGGGACCGGGGAGCTGTTTTTT.

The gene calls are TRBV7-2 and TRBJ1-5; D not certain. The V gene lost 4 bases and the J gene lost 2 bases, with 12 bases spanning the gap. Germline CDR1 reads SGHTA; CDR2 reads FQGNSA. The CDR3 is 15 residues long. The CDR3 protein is CASSSPQVGNQPQHF. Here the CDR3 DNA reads TGTGCCAGCAGCTCCCCCCAGGTTGGCAATCAGCCCCAGCATTTT.

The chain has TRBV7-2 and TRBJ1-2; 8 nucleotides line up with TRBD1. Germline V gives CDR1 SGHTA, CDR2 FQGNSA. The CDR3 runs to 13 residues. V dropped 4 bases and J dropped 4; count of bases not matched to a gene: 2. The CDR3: CASSSGQVYGYTF. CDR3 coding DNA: TGTGCCAGCAGCTCGGGACAGGTCTATGGCTACACCTTC.